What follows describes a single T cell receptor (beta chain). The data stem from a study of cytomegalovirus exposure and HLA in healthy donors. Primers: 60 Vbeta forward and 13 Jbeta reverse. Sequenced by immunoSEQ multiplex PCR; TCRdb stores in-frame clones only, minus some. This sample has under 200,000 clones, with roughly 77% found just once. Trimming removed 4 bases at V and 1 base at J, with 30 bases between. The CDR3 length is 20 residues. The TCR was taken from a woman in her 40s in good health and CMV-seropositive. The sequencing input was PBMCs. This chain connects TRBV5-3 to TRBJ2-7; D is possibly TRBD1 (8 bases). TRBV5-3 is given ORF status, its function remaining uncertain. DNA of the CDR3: TGTGCCAGAAGCGGGGTTCACGCCAGGGGGCTGCTAGCGGAGTCCTACGAGCAGTACTTC. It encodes CARSGVHARGLLAESYEQYF.